This TCR beta chain was documented in a study of shared clonotypes between healthy human individuals. Study-wide results and limits: Clonotypes which were not shared had lower generation probabilities than clonotypes that all four donors shared. Across several donors, naive CD4 shared 4.5% to 6%, naive CD8 around 3.5%, memory CD4 approximately 2.5%, memory CD8 0.35% to 0.5%.

The V end lost 4 bases, the J end lost 3 bases, and 10 bases lay between the germline ends. Germline loops: CDR1 MNHEY, CDR2 SVGAGI. CDR3 size: 13 residues. Notes on this clone: Its antigen is unidentified.

Genomic DNA (from each subset) was split evenly across several immunoSEQ plates. About 30,000 T cell genomes, or about 200 ng DNA, went into the sorted-subset replicate PCRs. Data came from immunoSEQ multiplex PCR; TCRdb stores just in-frame clones and leaves some out. The sample yields millions of clones, around 95% seen once. Sample: naive CD4+ T cells sorted from blood. The subset is: CD45RA+ positively selected. This clonotype originated in a man aged 18 to 30 in good health. This chain uses TRBV6-5 with TRBJ2-7; no reliable D call. CDR3 region: CASSSPFYYEQYF. The CDR3, as DNA: TGTGCCAGCAGTTCCCCGTTTTACTACGAGCAGTACTTC.